These T cell receptor beta chains were read from a single sample in a study of cytomegalovirus exposure and HLA in healthy donors. Some clones are missing from TCRdb's copy, which holds only in-frame ones; the method was immunoSEQ multiplex PCR. The sample lists roughly 190,000 clones; around 75% were seen once. Sequencing input: PBMCs. The source of these receptors is a man in his forties in good health and CMV-seropositive. CDR3s include the opening cysteine and the closing phenylalanine or tryptophan. Each record gives: V gene, J gene, CDR3 protein.

TRBV30	TRBJ2-2	CASASGGGGELFF
TRBV9	TRBJ2-5	CASSSRGLAGALQETQYF
TRBV29-1	TRBJ2-7	CSVSQGVDEQYF
TRBV7-2	TRBJ2-1	CASSVLAGGPGEQFF
TRBV5-1	TRBJ2-1	CASSLSQGVVNEQFF
TRBV25-1	TRBJ1-2	CASSEVGREGYGYTF
TRBV19	TRBJ2-3	CASSIEGAGADTQYF
TRBV19	TRBJ2-5	CASSSLQGSETQYF
TRBV29-1	TRBJ2-5	CSVGFRQGHQETQYF
TRBV12-5	TRBJ2-3	CASGSRLAGGHTDTQYF
TRBV7-3	TRBJ2-2	CASSLTGSRGLFF
TRBV28	TRBJ2-3	CASNLSPNSGTQYF
TRBV7-2	TRBJ2-5	CASSFGQGFQETQYF
TRBV29-1	TRBJ1-2	CSVDPTAAGSYTF
TRBV6-6	TRBJ2-7	CASRSGPRYEQYF
TRBV13	TRBJ2-1	CASGGSGTGAGRAFF
TRBV5-6	TRBJ2-5	CASSPASGLSRVETQYF
TRBV6-5	TRBJ2-1	CASSRREGYNEQFF
TRBV7-9	TRBJ2-1	CSSSARDQRLGEDEQFF
TRBV9	TRBJ2-7	CASSRRVGSSYEQYF
TRBV7-6	TRBJ1-1	CASSPSPAAGRTEAFF
TRBV4-1	TRBJ2-2	CASSNGIRGTAELFF
TRBV6-5	TRBJ1-6	CASSYADFSPLHF
TRBV5-6	TRBJ2-5	CASSFRKYWTSGDQETQYF
TRBV27	TRBJ2-2	CASSLLAGNTGELFF
TRBV28	TRBJ2-3	CATSSRSTDTQYF
TRBV11-1	TRBJ1-2	CASSFTLGTGGYTF
TRBV7-2	TRBJ2-1	CASWSGGYNEQFF
TRBV5-6	TRBJ2-5	CASSLRQGETQYF
TRBV7-8	TRBJ1-5	CASSLGSGGVGNQPQHF
TRBV11-1	TRBJ2-2	CASSLAGRTGELFF
TRBV30	TRBJ2-5	CAWSRSKETQYF
TRBV7-2	TRBJ2-7	CASSLEGRGGYEQYF
TRBV4-1	TRBJ2-5	CASSQEPTGQETQYF
TRBV6-1	TRBJ2-3	CASSEITRVMITDTQYF
TRBV10-1	TRBJ1-1	CASSPGQGDEAFF
TRBV2	TRBJ1-1	CASSREVNTEAFF
TRBV2	TRBJ1-5	CASSLDRGPQPQHF
TRBV7-3	-	CASSLAPIYEQYF
TRBV5-1	TRBJ2-1	CASTRDGESEQFF
TRBV5-6	TRBJ1-1	CASSTRDSGGPEAFF
TRBV27	TRBJ2-3	CASSLRTGEDTQYF
TRBV14	TRBJ2-7	CASSTRDRGLYEQYF
TRBV11-2	TRBJ2-3	CASSPQRGGTDTQYF
TRBV6-5	TRBJ2-7	CASSRPGLSYEQYF
TRBV7-2	TRBJ1-2	CASSRQGMGYTF
TRBV27	TRBJ1-1	CASSTTTGATEAFF
TRBV10-3	TRBJ1-1	CAISANTEAFF
TRBV7-9	TRBJ2-1	CASSLERHHVYNEQFF
TRBV4-1	TRBJ1-6	CASSQNTGTDYNSPLHF